This TCR beta chain was captured by sequencing in a study of T cell changes during pregnancy in multiple sclerosis (dated by TCRdb to about 2019). For context, the study as a whole: Changes in the T cell repertoire over the course of pregnancy were examined in this study in women with multiple sclerosis.

The library was generated by the immunoSEQ multiplex PCR assay. TCRdb carries this immuneACCESS record with in-frame sequences only. Its versions omit some clonotypes, under half of them owing to an unresolved V gene in the studies checked, with the rest unexplained. The sample table holds approximately 90,000 clones, of which 90% to 95% were seen once. Together, the top ten hold approximately 0.8% of the sample. This clone was observed a handful of times. It has no known antigen specificity. No much larger clone is present one base from it, and per-base qualities are unavailable. Via the germline V gene (reference sequence), CDR1 is SGHAT and CDR2 FQDESV. V lost 3 bases and J lost 4 bases, and the count of bases not matched to a germline gene is 2. The CDR3 has 14 amino acids, counting the end cysteine and phenylalanine. The only DNA kept is the CDR3, 42 bases in frame from the first base.

This clonotype originated in a female donor with multiple sclerosis, enrolled in a pregnancy study. The V and J segments used are TRBV11-1 and TRBJ1-2; 10 junctional bases match TRBD1. The sample in question was peripheral blood, obtained in the third trimester of pregnancy. The CDR3 sequence is CASSLTGGIYGYTF. The sequence in DNA is TGTGCCAGCAGCTTGACAGGGGGCATCTATGGCTACACCTTC. The variable domain in full, with residues beyond the CDR3 obtained from the reference TRBV11-1 and TRBJ1-2 genes, is EAEVAQSPRYKITEKSQAVAFWCDPISGHATLYWYRQILGQGPELLVQFQDESVVDDSQLPKDRFSAERLKGVDSTLKIQPAELGDSAMYLCASSLTGGIYGYTFGSGTRLTVV.